The rows below give T cell receptor beta chains drawn from one sample of a study of blood T cell repertoires in COVID-19. The table came from immunoSEQ multiplex PCR; TCRdb's copy has only in-frame clones and leaves some out. The sample has some 490,000 clones; around 85% are singletons. Specimen: peripheral blood. These receptor sequences come from a human donor in a cohort sampled during active COVID-19. CDR3s include the opening cysteine and the closing phenylalanine or tryptophan. D genes are given only for firm matches. A row's size may be missing; if present it is once, few, many or a size class.

j_call d_call v_call clone_size cdr3_aa cdr3_nt
TRBJ1-5 - TRBV19 - CASSTGTPWGNQPQHF TGTGCCAGTAGTACCGGGACTCCTTGGGGCAATCAGCCCCAGCATTTT
TRBJ2-1 TRBD2 TRBV29-1 - CSVEEGTAGVHYNEQFF TGCAGCGTTGAAGAAGGAACCGCGGGAGTACACTACAATGAGCAGTTCTTC
TRBJ1-1 - TRBV28 - CAVDRGNTEAFF TGTGCCGTCGACCGGGGGAACACTGAAGCTTTCTTT
TRBJ2-3 TRBD2 TRBV7-7 - CASSLRVSGTGGPSTDTQYF TGTGCTAGCAGCTTACGGGTTTCGGGGACGGGAGGACCTAGCACAGATACGCAGTATTTT
TRBJ1-1 - TRBV19 - CASSTTGDATEAFF TGTGCCAGTAGTACTACCGGAGACGCGACTGAAGCTTTCTTT
TRBJ2-5 - TRBV6-5 - CASSYSYRTVQETQYF TGTGCCAGCAGTTACTCGTATAGGACAGTCCAAGAGACCCAGTACTTC
TRBJ2-3 - TRBV21-1 - CASSHSVVGDTQYF TGTGCCAGCAGCCATAGCGTTGTGGGGGATACGCAGTATTTT
TRBJ2-2 - TRBV5-1 - CASSLYTGYGAGELFF TGCGCCAGCAGCTTGTACACAGGATACGGAGCCGGGGAGCTGTTTTTT
TRBJ1-4 TRBD1 TRBV15 once CATSNSGGRGRWETNEKLFF TGTGCCACCAGCAACTCCGGTGGCAGGGGGCGCTGGGAAACTAATGAAAAACTGTTTTTT
TRBJ1-1 - TRBV9 - CASSRHLTGSKDTEAFF TGTGCCAGCAGCCGACATTTAACAGGGAGTAAGGACACTGAAGCTTTCTTT
TRBJ1-4 TRBD1 TRBV6-5 - CASSINRGENEKLFF TGTGCCAGCAGTATAAACAGGGGGGAGAATGAAAAACTGTTTTTT
TRBJ2-1 - TRBV5-8 once CASSRDSNSYNEQFF TGTGCCAGCAGCCGGGACTCCAACTCCTACAATGAGCAGTTCTTC
TRBJ1-6 - TRBV19 - CASWSRGYSPLHF TGTGCCAGCTGGTCCCGGGGATATTCACCCCTCCACTTT
TRBJ2-7 - TRBV19 - CASSQTEFPYEQYF TGTGCCAGTAGTCAGACAGAGTTTCCTTACGAGCAGTACTTC
TRBJ2-5 TRBD2 TRBV3-1/TRBV3-2 once CASSQDQSGRLETQYF TGTGCCAGCAGCCAAGATCAGAGCGGGAGATTAGAGACCCAGTACTTC
TRBJ1-1 TRBD1 TRBV6-5 - CASSSPGGNTEAFF TGTGCCAGCAGTTCCCCAGGGGGGAACACTGAAGCTTTCTTT
TRBJ2-6 - TRBV5-4 once CASSSDRTGANVLTF TGTGCCAGCAGCTCCGACAGGACGGGGGCCAACGTCCTGACTTTC
TRBJ1-4 - TRBV9 - CASSVRQTAEKLFF TGTGCCAGCAGCGTACGGCAGACAGCTGAAAAACTGTTTTTT
TRBJ2-5 - TRBV7-2 - CASSLEIQATQYF TGTGCCAGCAGCTTAGAAATCCAGGCCACCCAGTACTTC
TRBJ2-2 - TRBV19 - CASNDLRGENTGELFF TGTGCCAGTAACGACCTCAGGGGCGAGAACACCGGGGAGCTGTTTTTT
TRBJ2-1 TRBD2 TRBV6-5 - CASSSLAGAYNEQFF TGTGCCAGCAGTTCACTAGCGGGGGCCTACAATGAGCAGTTCTTC
TRBJ2-7 TRBD2 TRBV9 - CASSAGTSGYYEQYF TGTGCCAGCAGCGCTGGGACTAGCGGATACTACGAGCAGTACTTC
TRBJ2-5 TRBD2 TRBV10-3 - CAISDRDYGQETQYF TGTGCCATCAGTGACCGGGACTACGGCCAAGAGACCCAGTACTTC
TRBJ1-5 TRBD1 TRBV28 once CASSTRDREYSNQPQHF TGTGCCAGCAGCACCCGGGACAGGGAATATAGCAATCAGCCCCAGCATTTT
TRBJ2-7 TRBD2 TRBV7-2 - CASSLGAGGEYEQYF TGTGCCAGCAGCTTAGGGGCGGGAGGGGAATACGAGCAGTACTTC
TRBJ1-1 TRBD1 TRBV29-1 - CSGDRGTEAFF TGCAGCGGGGACAGGGGAACTGAAGCTTTCTTT